This entry lists 8 T cell receptor beta chains sequenced from one sample in a study of blood T cells in healthy people across ages. For the second PCR, which ran for about 6 to 11 cycles, a sample-barcoded 5' primer and a J-beta primer mix were used. TCRdb called the 5' RACE reads again in MiXCR, with one record for every CDR3 protein. The sample carries under 1,000,000 distinct CDR3 sequences, 35% to 40% recorded once. The sample was blood. All receptors come from a man between 18 and 35 years old in good health.

This clonotype was observed a handful of times. This chain joins TRBV18 and TRBJ2-1, with 9 bases fitting TRBD2. This CDR3 is built from 16 residues. Trimming at V came to 2 bases and at J to 7 bases, leaving 9 bases not matched to a gene. CDR1 is KGHSH and CDR2 is LQKENI in the germline V gene. This CDR3 reads CASSPLQRGEENEQFF. CDR3 bases: TGTGCCAGCTCACCATTGCAGCGGGGGGAAGAGAATGAGCAGTTCTTC.

The chain recombines TRBV7-2 with TRBJ2-7; 12 bases fit TRBD2. The CDR3 has 17 amino acids. The J segment lost 2 bases and the V segment lost 4 bases, leaving 9 bases of the junction unmatched. Germline V gives CDR1 SGHTA, CDR2 FQGNSA. CDR3 sequence: CASSSGLAGLPPYEQYF. For the CDR3, the DNA is TGTGCCAGCAGCTCCGGACTAGCGGGACTACCGCCCTACGAGCAGTACTTC.

The J gene is TRBJ1-6, the V gene TRBV6-2 or TRBV6-3; TRBD1 aligns across 7 bases. CDR3 length: 13 amino acids. Trimming took 7 bases from V and 10 from J; bases not matched to a gene: 7. Germline V gene data show CDR1 as MNHEY and CDR2 as SVGEGT. This CDR3 reads CASTSTGLSPLHF. In nucleotides, the CDR3 is TGTGCCAGCACCTCGACAGGGCTCTCACCCCTCCACTTT.

This clonotype showed up many times. CDR3 in DNA: TGTGCCAGCAGCCCCGACAGCGCCGGTGAAAAACTGTTTTTT. Its translation: CASSPDSAGEKLFF. The chain joins TRBV12-3 or TRBV12-4 to TRBJ1-4; possibly TRBD1 for D (5 bases). Trimming stripped 6 bases from V and 7 bases from J, with 15 bases between. The CDR3 consists of 14 residues.

A note on this clonotype: A read error may explain this, as a much larger clone is one base away. The chain combines TRBV29-1 with TRBJ2-5, with D perhaps TRBD2 (6 bases). Germline values: CDR1 SQVTM, CDR2 ANQGSEA. This CDR3 region has 13 residues. Written as DNA, the CDR3 is TGCAGCGGTTCGGAGGGATCCGCAGAGACCCTGTACTTC. Protein: CSGSEGSAETLYF. The full variable domain, its missing parts supplied by reference TRBV29-1 and TRBJ2-5, is SAVISQKPSRDICQRGTSLTIQCQVDSQVTMMFWYRQQPGQSLTLIATANQGSEATYESGFVIDKFPISRPNLTFSTLTVSNMSPEDSSIYLCSGSEGSAETLYFGPGTRLLVL.

This clonotype occurred a few times. This chain uses TRBV20-1 with TRBJ2-3; D gene ambiguous. V lost 5 bases to trimming and J lost 4 bases, with 10 bases between them. CDR1 is DFQATT, CDR2 SNEGSKA, per germline (reference sequence). CDR3 length: 12 amino acids. CDR3 nucleotide sequence: TGCAGTGCTTCTGAGTGGGCAGATACGCAGTATTTT. Translated, it gives CSASEWADTQYF.

In regard to this clonotype: Compared with germline, one end of the junction differs, possibly owing to a read error. The chain is built from TRBV24-1 and TRBJ1-2; the D is unclear. From germline, CDR1 is KGHDR and CDR2 SFDVKD. The CDR3 runs to 16 residues. In DNA form, the CDR3 reads TGTGTCACCAGTGATTCAGTGACGAGGCTGGGATATGGCTACACCTTC. Protein sequence: CVTSDSVTRLGYGYTF.

The J gene is TRBJ1-4, the V gene TRBV20-1, with 10 bases identical to TRBD1. The CDR3 has 14 residues. V lost 3 bases and J lost 13; bases outside the gene matches: 11. The germline V gene encodes CDR1 DFQATT and CDR2 SNEGSKA (reference sequence). CDR3 sequence reads: CSARAGTGEKRLFF. The CDR3 DNA follows: TGCAGTGCTAGGGCCGGGACAGGGGAGAAAAGACTGTTTTTT.